The 17 T cell receptor beta chains reported below all come from one sample, sequenced in a study of blood T cell repertoires in COVID-19. The protocol was immunoSEQ multiplex PCR, while the TCRdb copy is restricted to in-frame clones and leaves out a portion. The top ten hold around 10% of the sample, which has 150,000 to 200,000 clones, 81% seen once. The sequenced sample consisted of peripheral blood. The origin of the receptors is a man in his sixties with active or convalescent COVID-19.

There are a few counts of this clone. The chain employs TRBV11-2 and TRBJ1-1; no firm D call. In germline, CDR1 is SGHAT, CDR2 FQNNGV. There are 14 residues in the CDR3. V was clipped by 3 bases and J by 2 bases, with 10 bases between them. The CDR3 nucleotides are TGTGCCAGCAGCTTTGGCGGCCTAAACACTGAAGCTTTCTTT. It encodes CASSFGGLNTEAFF.

The V and J genes are TRBV5-1 and TRBJ1-2; TRBD1 matches at 7 bases. Unmatched junction bases numbered 9, after V lost 4 bases and J lost 6 bases. From germline, CDR1 is SGHRS and CDR2 YFSETQ. CDR3 length equals 14 residues. Written as DNA, the CDR3 is TGCGCCAGCAGCGGCCGGGACAGCCGCGATGGCTACACCTTC. Its translation: CASSGRDSRDGYTF.

The chain uses TRBV28 and TRBJ1-2, with D perhaps TRBD1 (6 bases). Trimming cost V 8 bases and J 5 bases, with 15 bases left between them. Germline V gene sequence: CDR1 MDHEN, CDR2 SYDVKM. The CDR3 sequence is 13 residues long. The DNA for the CDR3 is TGTGCCAGCCTACCCCAGGGGAATTATGGCTACACCTTC. This encodes CASLPQGNYGYTF.

The rearrangement joins TRBV10-1 to TRBJ2-3, with D perhaps matching TRBD2 (6 bases). Trimming took off 4 bases at V and 5 bases at J, with 16 bases between the two ends. Germline values: CDR1 WNHNN, CDR2 SYGVQD (reference sequence). This CDR3 has 15 residues. The CDR3 here is CASSASMVGGDTQYF. As DNA, the CDR3 is TGCGCCAGCAGTGCCTCTATGGTGGGGGGAGATACGCAGTATTTT.

This clone has just a few counts. The chain employs TRBV5-1 and TRBJ1-1, with TRBD1 identical over 7 bases. In germline, CDR1 is SGHRS, CDR2 YFSETQ. The CDR3 totals 17 residues. The trim removed 5 bases at V and 4 bases at J, leaving 17 bases unmatched. The CDR3 coding sequence is TGCGCCAGCAGGAAACAGGGGTGGGATGACTTGGGCACTGAAGCTTTCTTT. It encodes CASRKQGWDDLGTEAFF.

The J gene is TRBJ2-5, the V gene TRBV3-1 (or the pseudogene TRBV3-2); 8 nucleotides match TRBD2. Germline V gene lookup returns CDR1 LGHDT and CDR2 YNNKEL (reference sequence). CDR3 length: 15 amino acids. The J segment lost 6 bases and the V segment lost 6 bases, leaving 12 bases of the junction unmatched. The chain's CDR3 is CASSQNAGGGKTQYF. In DNA, the CDR3 is TGTGCCAGCAGTCAGAACGCGGGGGGCGGGAAGACCCAGTACTTC.

This clone occurred once. V and J are TRBV5-8 and TRBJ2-6, with D tentatively TRBD2 (5 bases). Germline V CDR1 and CDR2: SGHTS, YDEGEE. The CDR3 covers 13 residues. Trimming left V 7 bases short and J 1 base short, with 6 bases between. The CDR3 sequence is CASRRSGANVLTF. CDR3 in DNA: TGTGCCAGCCGGAGGTCTGGGGCCAACGTCCTGACTTTC.

In this sample, this clone turned up a few times. This chain uses TRBV19 with TRBJ1-2; 7 bases line up with TRBD1. The CDR3 loop spans 15 amino acids. Unmatched junction bases numbered 12, after V lost 7 bases and J lost 4 bases. CDR1 is LNHDA, CDR2 SQIVND, per germline (reference sequence). The CDR3 loop is CASTSGTDRPYGYTF. The DNA for the CDR3 is TGTGCCAGTACGTCCGGGACAGATCGGCCCTATGGCTACACCTTC.

The V and J genes are TRBV7-9 and TRBJ2-1, with TRBD1 identical over 9 bases. The ends lost 7 bases at V and 2 bases at J; junction bases unmatched: 3. The CDR3 consists of 14 residues. CDR1 is SEHNR and CDR2 is FQNEAQ in the germline V gene (reference sequence). The DNA of the CDR3 is TGTGCCAGCACCGGGACAGGGACCTACAATGAGCAGTTCTTC. It is translated as CASTGTGTYNEQFF.

The chain combines TRBV7-9 with TRBJ2-2; TRBD1 is a possible D gene (5 bases). Germline-derived CDR1 and CDR2 are SEHNR and FQNEAQ (reference sequence). This CDR3 spans 16 amino acids. The ends were cut back, 5 bases at V and 1 base at J, with 14 bases in the middle. The CDR3 reads CASSVWGRENTGELFF. The CDR3, as DNA: TGTGCCAGCAGCGTATGGGGCAGGGAGAACACCGGGGAGCTGTTTTTT. The full variable domain, with the rest looked up from reference TRBV7-9 and TRBJ2-2, is DTGVSQNPRHKITKRGQNVTFRCDPISEHNRLYWYRQTLGQGPEFLTYFQNEAQLEKSRLLSDRFSAERPKGSFSTLEIQRTEQGDSAMYLCASSVWGRENTGELFFGEGSRLTVL.

The rearrangement links TRBV29-1 to TRBJ2-5, with no clear D. There are 12 residues in the CDR3. Germline V lookup: CDR1 SQVTM, CDR2 ANQGSEA. V was cut by 7 bases and J by 1 base, with 10 bases left in between. This CDR3 reads CSAQHFQETQYF. CDR3 coding DNA: TGCAGCGCACAACATTTCCAAGAGACCCAGTACTTC. Full variable domain (outside the CDR3, taken from reference TRBV29-1 and TRBJ2-5): SAVISQKPSRDICQRGTSLTIQCQVDSQVTMMFWYRQQPGQSLTLIATANQGSEATYESGFVIDKFPISRPNLTFSTLTVSNMSPEDSSIYLCSAQHFQETQYFGPGTRLLVL.

The rearrangement links TRBV5-4 to TRBJ1-6; 8 nucleotides agree with TRBD1. Per germline, CDR1 SGHNT and CDR2 YYREEE (reference sequence). The CDR3 has 16 amino acids. Trimming at V came to 0 bases and at J to 7 bases, leaving 6 bases not matched to a gene. In nucleotides, the CDR3 is TGTGCCAGCAGCTTGGGGACAGGGATCGGCAATTCACCCCTCCACTTT. This gives the protein CASSLGTGIGNSPLHF.

The J gene is TRBJ1-1, the V gene TRBV5-5; 9 bases fit TRBD1. The CDR3 loop spans 15 amino acids. Germline loops: CDR1 SGHKS, CDR2 YYEKEE (reference sequence). The junction had 4 bases not matched to a gene; V was cut back by 3 bases and J by 1 base. CDR3 residues: CASSWPGQGNTEAFF. As DNA, the CDR3 is TGTGCCAGCAGCTGGCCGGGACAGGGGAACACTGAAGCTTTCTTT.

The chain combines TRBV7-2 with TRBJ1-2; 7 bases line up with TRBD1. From germline, CDR1 is SGHTA and CDR2 FQGNSA. Trimming cost V 0 bases and J 8 bases; bases outside gene matches: 12. CDR3 size: 16 residues. CDR3 nucleotides: TGTGCCAGCAGCTTAGCGGTCGGGAACAGGGGTGACGGCTACACCTTC. Translation gives CASSLAVGNRGDGYTF.

The chain is built from TRBV7-9 and TRBJ2-7, with 8 bases lining up with TRBD1. The CDR3 has 15 amino acids. The germline V gene has CDR1 SEHNR and CDR2 FQNEAQ (reference sequence). V gave up 4 bases and J gave up 3 bases; unmatched junction bases: 8. The CDR3 DNA sequence: TGTGCCAGCAGCTACGCCGGGACAGGCCGCTACGAGCAGTACTTC. Protein sequence: CASSYAGTGRYEQYF.

The chain joins TRBV5-1 to TRBJ2-1, with D tentatively TRBD2 (5 bases). The CDR3 loop spans 15 amino acids. CDR1 SGHRS and CDR2 YFSETQ come from the germline V gene. V lost 0 bases to trimming and J lost 8 bases, with 15 bases between them. As DNA, the CDR3 is TGCGCCAGCAGCTTGGCGAGGATAAGTAGCGATGAGCAGTTCTTC. Protein product: CASSLARISSDEQFF.

The V gene is TRBV21-1, the J gene TRBJ2-7; the table names TRBD2, a call not compared with the DNA. TRBV21-1 is a listed pseudogene. This CDR3 has 17 amino acids. The CDR3 loop reads CASSKVGPLGRADEQYF. The CDR3 DNA reads TGTGCCAGCAGCAAAGTTGGCCCTCTTGGGAGGGCCGACGAGCAGTACTTC.